Shown below are 14 T cell receptor beta chains from a single sample sequenced in a study of T cell responses to AZD1222 COVID-19 vaccine. Clones were sequenced by immunoSEQ multiplex PCR, and TCRdb holds only the in-frame ones, with some missing. The sample carries 210,000 or so clones, about 92% recorded once. This material consisted of peripheral blood, taken on day 0 of MenACWY control vaccination. The receptors stem from an adult in good health.

The chain uses TRBV3-1 (or the pseudogene TRBV3-2) and TRBJ2-4; 9 bases map to TRBD1. The J segment lost 7 bases and the V segment lost 0 bases, leaving 13 bases of the junction unmatched. The CDR3 loop spans 18 amino acids. Germline-derived CDR1 and CDR2 are LGHDT and YNNKEL (reference sequence). The CDR3 DNA sequence: TGTGCCAGCAGCCAAGAGAGGCTTGTTGACAGGGGGTATAACATTCAGTACTTC. Translation: CASSQERLVDRGYNIQYF.

The V and J genes are TRBV11-2 and TRBJ2-5; unclear D gene. Germline V gives CDR1 SGHAT, CDR2 FQNNGV. V was pared by 5 bases and J by 3 bases, with 4 bases between. There are 11 residues in the CDR3. Here the CDR3 reads CASSEKETQYF. The CDR3 region has the DNA TGTGCCAGCAGCGAAAAAGAGACCCAGTACTTC.

The CDR3: CASSDSGGGYGYTF. In nucleotides, the CDR3 is TGTGCCAGCAGTGATTCGGGGGGAGGCTATGGCTACACCTTC. The genes are TRBV6-1 and TRBJ1-2, with D possibly being TRBD1 (5 bases). The CDR3 loop spans 14 amino acids. The V end was cut by 3 bases, the J end by 4 bases, with 12 bases between. Germline CDR1 is MNHNS and CDR2 is SASEGT.

The chain links TRBV9 to TRBJ1-1, with D possibly matching TRBD1 (5 bases). This CDR3 has 15 residues. CDR1 and CDR2 (germline): SGDLS, YYNGEE. The V end lost 4 bases, the J end lost 5 bases, and 18 bases lay between the germline ends. DNA for the CDR3: TGTGCCAGCAGCCCTCAGGGTCCGAGTATTACTGAAGCTTTCTTT. This codes for CASSPQGPSITEAFF. The full variable domain, rest sourced from reference TRBV9 and TRBJ1-1, is DSGVTQTPKHLITATGQRVTLRCSPRSGDLSVYWYQQSLDQGLQFLIQYYNGEERAKGNILERFSAQQFPDLHSELNLSSLELGDSALYFCASSPQGPSITEAFFGQGTRLTVV.

The J gene is TRBJ1-1, the V gene TRBV19; D unclear. CDR1 is LNHDA, CDR2 SQIVND, per germline (reference sequence). V was trimmed by 4 bases and J by 0 bases, leaving 9 bases between them. The CDR3 extends over 14 amino acids. The DNA for the CDR3 is TGTGCCAGTAGTAACAGAATCATGAACACTGAAGCTTTCTTT. Amino acids: CASSNRIMNTEAFF.

The genes are TRBV27 and TRBJ2-4, with 8 bases lining up with TRBD2. Germline V gives CDR1 MNHEY, CDR2 SMNVEV (reference sequence). The trim removed 5 bases at V and 1 base at J, leaving 7 bases unmatched. The CDR3 length is 16 residues. The CDR3 DNA reads as TGTGCCAGCAGTACCGCCGGGGGGGAGGCCAAAAACATTCAGTACTTC. This codes for CASSTAGGEAKNIQYF.

This clone has a single count. The chain carries TRBV6-2 or TRBV6-3 and TRBJ2-1; no definite D call. Germline values: CDR1 MNHEY, CDR2 SVGEGT. Trimming cost V 0 bases and J 1 base, with 16 bases left between them. This CDR3 spans 18 amino acids. Here the CDR3 reads CASSYSSGTGISYNEQFF. The DNA of the CDR3 is TGTGCCAGCAGTTACTCATCCGGAACGGGTATTTCCTACAATGAGCAGTTCTTC.

The V call is TRBV5-5, the J call TRBJ1-4; D is uncertain. V lost 3 bases and J lost 5, with 14 bases in between. Germline V gene lookup returns CDR1 SGHKS and CDR2 YYEKEE (reference sequence). The CDR3 extends over 15 amino acids. The CDR3 is CASSSPARANEKLFF. The CDR3 DNA is TGTGCCAGCAGCTCCCCGGCACGGGCAAATGAAAAACTGTTTTTT.

Comment on this clone: The sample contains more than one DNA sequence encoding this CDR3. As DNA, the CDR3 is TGTGCCAGCAGCCCCGCGGGAAACACCATATATTTT. Amino acid sequence: CASSPAGNTIYF. J is TRBJ1-3 and V is TRBV3-1 (or the pseudogene TRBV3-2); D is uncertain. Trimming shortened V by 4 bases and J by 4 bases, and 5 bases separated the two germline ends. Germline CDR1 LGHDT, CDR2 YNNKEL (reference sequence). This CDR3 is 12 amino acids long.

Worth noting for this clone: At one end, the junction sequence differs from germline, possibly due to a read error. The J gene is TRBJ2-1, the V gene TRBV5-1; TRBD2 is a possible D gene (7 bases). CDR3 length equals 13 residues. Per germline, CDR1 SGHRS and CDR2 YFSETQ. DNA of the CDR3: TGCGCCAGCAGCTTGGAGGGGGGGACCGAATCGATCTTC. This translates into CASSLEGGTESIF.

The table lists this clone with a count of one. The rearrangement joins TRBV20-1 to TRBJ2-3; no reliable D call. CDR3 length: 10 residues. The V end lost 6 bases, the J end lost 8 bases, and 9 bases lay between the germline ends. Germline CDR1 DFQATT, CDR2 SNEGSKA (reference sequence). The CDR3 reads CSASNRTQYF. In DNA, the CDR3 is TGCAGTGCCAGTAATCGTACGCAGTATTTT.

This clone was detected only once. As DNA, the CDR3 is TGTGCCAGCAGCCAATTTAGCAGCTCCTACAATGAGCAGTTCTTC. Protein: CASSQFSSSYNEQFF. The chain couples TRBV3-1 (or the pseudogene TRBV3-2) to TRBJ2-1; D remains ambiguous. The CDR3 runs to 15 residues. The germline V gene encodes CDR1 LGHDT and CDR2 YNNKEL (reference sequence). The V end was cut by 2 bases, the J end by 0 bases, with 8 bases between.

DNA of the CDR3: TGTGCCAGCAGTGAATATACCGGGGAGACCCAGTACTTC. It codes for CASSEYTGETQYF. This chain joins TRBV25-1 and TRBJ2-5; the D is unclear. Germline CDR1 is MGHDK and CDR2 is SYGVNS. CDR3 length: 13 amino acids. Trimming shortened V by 0 bases and J by 5 bases, and 7 bases separated the two germline ends.

V and J are TRBV5-4 and TRBJ2-3, with 10 bases identical to TRBD2. CDR1 is SGHNT, CDR2 YYREEE, per germline (reference sequence). After removal of 4 bases from V and 1 base from J, the junction contained 6 bases not matched to a gene. This CDR3 region has 16 residues. The CDR3 protein is CASSKGLAYRTDTQYF. The CDR3 coding sequence is TGTGCCAGCAGCAAGGGACTAGCGTATCGCACAGATACGCAGTATTTT.